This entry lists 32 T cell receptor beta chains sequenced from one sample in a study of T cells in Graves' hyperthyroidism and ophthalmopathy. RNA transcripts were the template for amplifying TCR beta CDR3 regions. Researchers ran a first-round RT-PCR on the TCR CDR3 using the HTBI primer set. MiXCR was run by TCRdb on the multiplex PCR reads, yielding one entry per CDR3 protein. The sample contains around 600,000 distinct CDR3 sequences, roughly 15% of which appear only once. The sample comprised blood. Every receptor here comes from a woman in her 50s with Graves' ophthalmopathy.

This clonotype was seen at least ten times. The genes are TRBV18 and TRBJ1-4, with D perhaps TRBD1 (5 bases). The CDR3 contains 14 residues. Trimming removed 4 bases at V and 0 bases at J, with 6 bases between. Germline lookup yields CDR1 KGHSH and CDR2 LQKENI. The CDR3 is CASSQTATNEKLFF. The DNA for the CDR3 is TGTGCCAGCTCACAGACAGCAACTAATGAAAAACTGTTTTTT.

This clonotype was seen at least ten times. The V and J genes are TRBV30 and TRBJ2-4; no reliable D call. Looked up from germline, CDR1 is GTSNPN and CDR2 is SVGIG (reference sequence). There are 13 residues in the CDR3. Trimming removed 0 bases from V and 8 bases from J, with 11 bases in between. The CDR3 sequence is CAWSVGWSDIQYF. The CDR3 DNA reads TGTGCCTGGAGTGTCGGATGGTCAGACATTCAGTACTTC.

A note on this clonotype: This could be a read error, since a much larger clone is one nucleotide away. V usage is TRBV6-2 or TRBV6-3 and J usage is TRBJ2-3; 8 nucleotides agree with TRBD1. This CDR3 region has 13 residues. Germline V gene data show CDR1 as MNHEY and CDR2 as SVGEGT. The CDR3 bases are TGTGCCAGCAGCGGGACAGGCACAGATACGCAGTGTTTT. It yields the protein CASSGTGTDTQCF.

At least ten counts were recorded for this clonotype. CDR3 sequence: CASSSEQGGSEKLFF. The CDR3 DNA reads as TGTGCCAGCAGTTCGGAACAGGGAGGGAGTGAAAAACTGTTTTTT. The rearrangement uses TRBV28 and TRBJ1-4; D is possibly TRBD1 (6 bases). Germline CDR1 is MDHEN and CDR2 is SYDVKM. V lost 4 bases, J lost 7 bases, and 16 bases lay in between. This CDR3 has 15 amino acids.

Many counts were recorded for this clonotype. The CDR3 DNA sequence: TGTGCCAGCAGACTTCCATCTAGCGGGAGGGGGCGCAATGAGCAGTTCTTC. It is translated as CASRLPSSGRGRNEQFF. This chain connects TRBV7-9 to TRBJ2-1; TRBD2 agrees at 12 bases. Germline lookup yields CDR1 SEHNR and CDR2 FQNEAQ (reference sequence). The CDR3 consists of 17 residues. V gave up 6 bases and J gave up 6 bases; unmatched junction bases: 12.

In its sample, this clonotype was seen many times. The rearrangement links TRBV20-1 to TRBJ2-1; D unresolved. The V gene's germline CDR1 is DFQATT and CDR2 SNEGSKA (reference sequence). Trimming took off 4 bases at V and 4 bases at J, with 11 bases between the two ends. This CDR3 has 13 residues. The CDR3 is CSATVDGYNEQFF. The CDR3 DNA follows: TGCAGTGCTACGGTGGACGGTTACAATGAGCAGTTCTTC.

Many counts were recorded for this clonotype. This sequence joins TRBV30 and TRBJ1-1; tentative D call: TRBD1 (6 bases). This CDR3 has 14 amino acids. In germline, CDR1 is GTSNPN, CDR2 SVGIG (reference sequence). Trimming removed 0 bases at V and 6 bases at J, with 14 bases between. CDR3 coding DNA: TGTGCCTGGAGTGTAGGACAGTTGTCCCCTGAAGCTTTCTTT. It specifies CAWSVGQLSPEAFF.

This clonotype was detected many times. The CDR3: CSASWGDTEAFF. DNA of the CDR3: TGCAGTGCTAGCTGGGGGGACACTGAAGCTTTCTTT. The rearrangement links TRBV20-1 to TRBJ1-1; D perhaps matches TRBD1 (5 bases). The V gene's germline CDR1 is DFQATT and CDR2 SNEGSKA (reference sequence). V was clipped by 3 bases and J by 3 bases, with 8 bases between them. This CDR3 spans 12 amino acids.

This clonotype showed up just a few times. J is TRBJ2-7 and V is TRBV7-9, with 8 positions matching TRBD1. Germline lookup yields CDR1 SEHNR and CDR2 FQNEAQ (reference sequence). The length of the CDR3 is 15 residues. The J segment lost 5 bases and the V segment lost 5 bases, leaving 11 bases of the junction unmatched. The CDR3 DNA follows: TGTGCCAGCAGCCTATCAGGACAGGGTCCCCACGAGCAGTACTTC. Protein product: CASSLSGQGPHEQYF.

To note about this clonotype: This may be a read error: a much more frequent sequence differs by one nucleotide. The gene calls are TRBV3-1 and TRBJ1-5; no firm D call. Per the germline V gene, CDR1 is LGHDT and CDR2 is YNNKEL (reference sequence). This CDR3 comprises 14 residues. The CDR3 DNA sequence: TGTGTCAGCAGCCGTCTTAATAGCAATCAGCCCCAGCATTTT. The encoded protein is CVSSRLNSNQPQHF.

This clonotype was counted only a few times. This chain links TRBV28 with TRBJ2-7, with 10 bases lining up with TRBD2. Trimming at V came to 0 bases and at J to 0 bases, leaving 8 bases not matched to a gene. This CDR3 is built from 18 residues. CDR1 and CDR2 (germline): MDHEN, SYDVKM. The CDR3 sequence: CASSLWASGSGSSYEQYF. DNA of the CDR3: TGTGCCAGCAGTTTATGGGCTAGCGGGAGCGGTAGCTCCTACGAGCAGTACTTC.

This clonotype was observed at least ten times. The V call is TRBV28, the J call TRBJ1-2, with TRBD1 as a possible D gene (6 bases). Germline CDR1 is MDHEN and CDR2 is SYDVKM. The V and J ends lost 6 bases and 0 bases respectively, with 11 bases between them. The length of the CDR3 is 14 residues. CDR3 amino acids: CASRLQGTNYGYTF. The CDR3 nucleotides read TGTGCCAGCAGACTTCAGGGGACTAACTATGGCTACACCTTC.

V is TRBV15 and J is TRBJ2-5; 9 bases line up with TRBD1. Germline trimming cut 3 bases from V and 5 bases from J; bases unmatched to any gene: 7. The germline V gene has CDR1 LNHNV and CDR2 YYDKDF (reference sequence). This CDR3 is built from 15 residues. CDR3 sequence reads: CATSRKDRGGETQYF. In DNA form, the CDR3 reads TGTGCCACCAGCAGGAAGGACAGGGGCGGGGAGACCCAGTACTTC. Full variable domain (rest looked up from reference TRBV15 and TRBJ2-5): DAMVIQNPRYQVTQFGKPVTLSCSQTLNHNVMYWYQQKSSQAPKLLFHYYDKDFNNEADTPDNFQSRRPNTSFCFLDIRSPGLGDTAMYLCATSRKDRGGETQYFGPGTRLLVL.

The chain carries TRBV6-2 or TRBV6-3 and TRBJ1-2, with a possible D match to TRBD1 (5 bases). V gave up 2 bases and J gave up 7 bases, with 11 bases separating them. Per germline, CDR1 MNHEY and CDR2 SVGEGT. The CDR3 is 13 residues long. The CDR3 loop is CASSYAGTGGYTF. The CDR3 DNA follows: TGTGCCAGCAGTTACGCAGGGACGGGTGGCTACACCTTC.

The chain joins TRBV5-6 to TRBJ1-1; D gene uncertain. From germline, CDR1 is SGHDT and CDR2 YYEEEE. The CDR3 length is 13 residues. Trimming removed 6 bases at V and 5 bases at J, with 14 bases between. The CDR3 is CASTSGGGTEAFF. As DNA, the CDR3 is TGTGCCAGCACCTCAGGAGGTGGAACTGAAGCTTTCTTT.

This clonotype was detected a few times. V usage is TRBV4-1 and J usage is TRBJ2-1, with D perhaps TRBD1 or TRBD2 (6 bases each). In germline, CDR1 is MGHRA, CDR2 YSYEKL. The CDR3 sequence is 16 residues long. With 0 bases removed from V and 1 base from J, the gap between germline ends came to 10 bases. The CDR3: CASSQDGGLSYNEQFF. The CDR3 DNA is TGCGCCAGCAGCCAAGATGGGGGGCTATCCTACAATGAGCAGTTCTTC.

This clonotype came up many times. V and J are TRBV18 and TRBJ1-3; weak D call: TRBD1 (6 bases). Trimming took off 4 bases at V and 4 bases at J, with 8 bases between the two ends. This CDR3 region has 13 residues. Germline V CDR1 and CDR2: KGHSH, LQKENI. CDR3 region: CASSRGLGNTIYF. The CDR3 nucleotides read TGTGCCAGCTCACGGGGGCTGGGAAACACCATATATTTT.

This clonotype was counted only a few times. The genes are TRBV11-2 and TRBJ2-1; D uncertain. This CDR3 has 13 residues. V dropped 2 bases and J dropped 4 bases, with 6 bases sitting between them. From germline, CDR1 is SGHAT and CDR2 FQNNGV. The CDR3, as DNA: TGTGCCAGCAGCTTAAACACGTACAATGAGCAGTTCTTC. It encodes CASSLNTYNEQFF.

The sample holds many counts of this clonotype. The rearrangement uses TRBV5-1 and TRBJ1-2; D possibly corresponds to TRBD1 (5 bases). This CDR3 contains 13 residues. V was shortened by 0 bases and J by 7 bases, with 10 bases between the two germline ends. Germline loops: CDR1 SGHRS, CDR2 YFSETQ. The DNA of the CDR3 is TGCGCCAGCAGCTTGGCAGGGAGTGGTGGCTACACCTTC. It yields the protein CASSLAGSGGYTF.

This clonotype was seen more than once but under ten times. CDR3 nucleotides: TGTGCCAGCAGCCAACCGACAGGGGTCACAGATACGCAGTATTTT. The encoded protein is CASSQPTGVTDTQYF. V gene TRBV4-2 combines with J gene TRBJ2-3, with 8 nucleotides matching TRBD1. The trim removed 2 bases at V and 2 bases at J, leaving 3 bases unmatched. This CDR3 is 15 amino acids long. Looked up from germline, CDR1 is LGHNA and CDR2 is YNFKEQ.

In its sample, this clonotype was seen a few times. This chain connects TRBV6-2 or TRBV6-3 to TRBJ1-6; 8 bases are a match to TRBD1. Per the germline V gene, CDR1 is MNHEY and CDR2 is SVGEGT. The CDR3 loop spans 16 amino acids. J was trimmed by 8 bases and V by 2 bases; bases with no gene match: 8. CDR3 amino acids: CASSYPDRGQYSPLHF. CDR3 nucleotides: TGTGCCAGCAGTTACCCAGACAGGGGTCAATATTCACCCCTCCACTTT.

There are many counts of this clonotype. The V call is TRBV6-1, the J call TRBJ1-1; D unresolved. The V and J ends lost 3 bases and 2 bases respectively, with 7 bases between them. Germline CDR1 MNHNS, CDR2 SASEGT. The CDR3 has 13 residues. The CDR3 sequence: CASSDGENTEAFF. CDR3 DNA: TGTGCCAGCAGTGATGGGGAAAACACTGAAGCTTTCTTT.

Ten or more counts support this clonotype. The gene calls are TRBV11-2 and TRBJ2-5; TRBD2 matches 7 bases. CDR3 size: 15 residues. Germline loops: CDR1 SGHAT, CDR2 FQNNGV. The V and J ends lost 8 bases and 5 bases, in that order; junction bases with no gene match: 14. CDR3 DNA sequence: TGTGCCAGCTCAACGGCGGGAGTGGGAACTGAGACCCAGTACTTC. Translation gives CASSTAGVGTETQYF.

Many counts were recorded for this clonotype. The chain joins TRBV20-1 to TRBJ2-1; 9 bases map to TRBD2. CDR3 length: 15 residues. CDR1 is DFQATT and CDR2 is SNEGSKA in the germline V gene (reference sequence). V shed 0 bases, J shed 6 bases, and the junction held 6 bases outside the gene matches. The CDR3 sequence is CSARDIAGDINEQFF. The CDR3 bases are TGCAGTGCTAGAGATATAGCGGGAGATATCAATGAGCAGTTCTTC.

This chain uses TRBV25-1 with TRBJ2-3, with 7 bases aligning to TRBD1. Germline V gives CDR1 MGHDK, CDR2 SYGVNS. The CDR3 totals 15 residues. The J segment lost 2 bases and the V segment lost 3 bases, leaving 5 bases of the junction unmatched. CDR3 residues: CASSDRGQPTDTQYF. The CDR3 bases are TGTGCCAGCAGTGATAGGGGACAGCCCACAGATACGCAGTATTTT.

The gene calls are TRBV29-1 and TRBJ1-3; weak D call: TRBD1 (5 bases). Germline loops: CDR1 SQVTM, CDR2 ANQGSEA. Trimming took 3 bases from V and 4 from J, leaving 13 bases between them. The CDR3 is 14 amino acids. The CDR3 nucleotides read TGCAGCGTTGAGGCCCTGGGGCTCGGAAACACCATATATTTT. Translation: CSVEALGLGNTIYF.

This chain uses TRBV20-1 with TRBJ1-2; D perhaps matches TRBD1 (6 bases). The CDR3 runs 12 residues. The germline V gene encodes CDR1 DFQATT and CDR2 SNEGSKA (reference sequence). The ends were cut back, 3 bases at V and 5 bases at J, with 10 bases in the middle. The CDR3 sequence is CSARTGGYGYTF. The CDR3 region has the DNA TGCAGTGCTAGGACAGGAGGGTATGGCTACACCTTC.

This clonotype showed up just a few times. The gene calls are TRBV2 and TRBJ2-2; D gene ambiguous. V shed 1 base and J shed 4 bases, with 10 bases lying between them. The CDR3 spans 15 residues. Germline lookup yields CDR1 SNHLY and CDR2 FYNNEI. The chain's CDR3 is CASSEGASFTGELFF. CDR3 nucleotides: TGTGCCAGCAGTGAAGGTGCCTCATTCACCGGGGAGCTGTTTTTT.

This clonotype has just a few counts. The CDR3 sequence: CASSEDRDWSGYTF. The CDR3 bases are TGTGCCAGCAGCGAAGACAGGGATTGGTCTGGCTACACCTTC. The J gene is TRBJ1-2, the V gene TRBV11-3, with 7 bases aligning to TRBD1. Germline V gives CDR1 SGHNT, CDR2 YENEEA. After removal of 5 bases from V and 7 bases from J, the junction contained 10 bases not matched to a gene. The CDR3 is made up of 14 amino acids.

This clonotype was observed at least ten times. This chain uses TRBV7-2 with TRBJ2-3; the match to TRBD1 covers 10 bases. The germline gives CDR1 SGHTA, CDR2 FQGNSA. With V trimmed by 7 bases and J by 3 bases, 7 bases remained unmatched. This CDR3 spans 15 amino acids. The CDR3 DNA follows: TGTGCCAGCACCACAGGGACAGGGGTAACAGATACGCAGTATTTT. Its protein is CASTTGTGVTDTQYF. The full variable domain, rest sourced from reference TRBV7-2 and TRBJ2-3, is GAGVSQSPSNKVTEKGKDVELRCDPISGHTALYWYRQSLGQGLEFLIYFQGNSAPDKSGLPSDRFSAERTGGSVSTLTIQRTQQEDSAVYLCASTTGTGVTDTQYFGPGTRLTVL.

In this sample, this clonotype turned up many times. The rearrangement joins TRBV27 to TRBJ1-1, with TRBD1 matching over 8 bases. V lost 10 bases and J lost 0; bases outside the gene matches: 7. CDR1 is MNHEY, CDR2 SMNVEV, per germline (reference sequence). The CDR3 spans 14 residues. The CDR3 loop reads CATHRGVMNTEAFF. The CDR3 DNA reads TGTGCCACGCACAGGGGGGTCATGAACACTGAAGCTTTCTTT.

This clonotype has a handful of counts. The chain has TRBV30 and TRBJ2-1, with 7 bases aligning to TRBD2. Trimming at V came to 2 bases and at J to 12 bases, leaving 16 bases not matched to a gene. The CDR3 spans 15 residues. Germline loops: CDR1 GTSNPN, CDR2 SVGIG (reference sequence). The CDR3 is CAWSTVGGSSGWQFF. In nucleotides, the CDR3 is TGTGCCTGGAGTACAGTGGGAGGGTCCTCGGGGTGGCAGTTCTTC.